The 25 T cell receptor beta chains below were found in one sample sequenced in a study of shared clonotypes between healthy human individuals. Repertoires were generated with immunoSEQ multiplex PCR, while TCRdb's copy carries only in-frame clones and drops some. The profile shows over a million clones, more than 95% of them singletons. Sequencing was performed on naive CD4+ T cells sorted from blood. The subset was: CD45RA+ positively selected. These receptors came from a young man in good health.

This chain uses TRBV9 with TRBJ2-3, with D possibly being TRBD2 (5 bases). V lost 6 bases, J lost 1 base, and 15 bases lay in between. In germline, CDR1 is SGDLS, CDR2 YYNGEE. The CDR3 contains 15 residues. Here the CDR3 DNA reads TGTGCCAGCAACCTTGAGGGCCAAGGCACAGATACGCAGTATTTT. This sequence encodes CASNLEGQGTDTQYF.

The chain has TRBV5-4 and TRBJ2-2, with unresolved D. V was shortened by 1 base and J by 1 base, with 8 bases between the two germline ends. This CDR3 is built from 15 residues. Germline assignment: CDR1 SGHNT and CDR2 YYREEE (reference sequence). The CDR3: CASSLRSGNTGELFF. As DNA, the CDR3 is TGTGCCAGCAGCTTGAGATCCGGGAACACCGGGGAGCTGTTTTTT.

The chain links TRBV10-3 to TRBJ2-3; D gene uncertain. In germline, CDR1 is ENHRY, CDR2 SYGVKD. V was shortened by 4 bases and J by 6 bases, with 14 bases between the two germline ends. The CDR3 is 14 residues long. The CDR3 DNA is TGTGCCATCAGTGTTCAGGACGCGCCCGATACGCAGTATTTT. It translates to CAISVQDAPDTQYF.

This clone was counted a single time. This chain joins TRBV5-1 and TRBJ2-5, with no clear D. The germline CDR1 and CDR2 sequences are SGHRS and YFSETQ. CDR3 length equals 13 residues. Trimming took 4 bases from V and 3 from J, leaving 10 bases between them. Written as DNA, the CDR3 is TGCGCCAGCAGCATCCTAGTAGAAGAGACCCAGTACTTC. Translated, it gives CASSILVEETQYF.

This clone was counted once. The V call is TRBV7-9, the J call TRBJ1-2; 9 positions match TRBD1. The CDR3 sequence is 15 residues long. V shed 5 bases, J shed 5 bases, and the junction held 9 bases outside the gene matches. CDR1 and CDR2 from the germline V gene are SEHNR and FQNEAQ (reference sequence). This chain's CDR3 is CASSQITGTGYGYTF. The CDR3 nucleotides read TGTGCCAGCAGCCAAATTACCGGGACAGGGTATGGCTACACCTTC.

DNA for the CDR3: TGCGCCAGCAGCTTGTCAGGAGGGGATCTAGAAGCTTTCTTT. It is translated as CASSLSGGDLEAFF. V usage is TRBV5-1 and J usage is TRBJ1-1, with D possibly being TRBD1 (5 bases). Trimming stripped 1 base from V and 8 bases from J, with 15 bases between. The CDR3 runs 14 residues. CDR1 and CDR2 from the germline V gene are SGHRS and YFSETQ.

The V call is TRBV18, the J call TRBJ2-5; 7 nucleotides line up with TRBD1. This CDR3 spans 15 amino acids. Trimming at V came to 0 bases and at J to 3 bases, leaving 4 bases not matched to a gene. Germline CDR1 reads KGHSH; CDR2 reads LQKENI. DNA for the CDR3: TGTGCCAGCTCACCACCGGGACAGAGAAAAGAGACCCAGTACTTC. Protein sequence: CASSPPGQRKETQYF.

This clone was observed a single time. This chain links TRBV5-1 with TRBJ2-3; the match to TRBD1 covers 9 bases. The CDR3 spans 17 residues. Losses at the gene ends were 5 bases for V and 4 bases for J; bases not matched to a gene: 14. In germline, CDR1 is SGHRS, CDR2 YFSETQ. This CDR3 reads CASRRPLVGQGADTQYF. CDR3 nucleotide sequence: TGCGCCAGCAGACGTCCTTTGGTGGGACAGGGAGCAGATACGCAGTATTTT.

The chain is built from TRBV14 and TRBJ2-3; no definite D call. This CDR3 is built from 12 residues. Germline CDR1 is SGHDN and CDR2 is FVKESK. Trimming left V 4 bases short and J 1 base short, with 3 bases between. In nucleotides, the CDR3 is TGTGCCAGCAGCCCCCGCACAGATACGCAGTATTTT. Its translation: CASSPRTDTQYF.

The rearrangement uses TRBV9 and TRBJ2-3, with a weak D call TRBD1 (5 bases). Germline V lookup: CDR1 SGDLS, CDR2 YYNGEE. This CDR3 has 15 amino acids. Trimming cost V 5 bases and J 1 base, with 14 bases left between them. CDR3 DNA: TGTGCCAGCAGTCTTATCCAGGGTGGCACAGATACGCAGTATTTT. Residues: CASSLIQGGTDTQYF.

The chain has TRBV2 and TRBJ1-1; 9 positions match TRBD1. Trimming removed 5 bases from V and 4 bases from J; junction bases left unmatched: 5. CDR1 and CDR2 from the germline V gene are SNHLY and FYNNEI. CDR3 size: 14 residues. The CDR3 region is CASSPQGAGTEAFF. CDR3 nucleotide sequence: TGTGCCAGCAGTCCACAGGGGGCAGGCACTGAAGCTTTCTTT.

Note on this clone: Different DNA sequences within this sample yield the same CDR3. The J gene is TRBJ2-2, the V gene TRBV10-3; a possible D gene is TRBD1 (6 bases). Germline assignment: CDR1 ENHRY and CDR2 SYGVKD. The germline V and J ends were trimmed by 6 bases and 5 bases, with 10 bases remaining between them. The CDR3 extends over 13 amino acids. The CDR3 reads CAISGQGTGELFF. In DNA, the CDR3 is TGTGCCATCAGCGGGCAGGGGACCGGGGAGCTGTTTTTT.

Here the CDR3 DNA reads TGCGCCAGCAGTGTGTCAGCGGCCCAAGAGACCCAGTACTTC. This gives the protein CASSVSAAQETQYF. The chain has TRBV10-2 and TRBJ2-5, with D possibly TRBD2 on 5 matching bases. The CDR3 runs 14 residues. V shed 4 bases and J shed 1 base, with 10 bases lying between them. The germline gives CDR1 WSHSY, CDR2 SAAADI.

The V and J genes are TRBV28 and TRBJ1-4; D is unclear. The CDR3 is made up of 14 amino acids. Germline V CDR1 and CDR2: MDHEN, SYDVKM. Trimming cost V 5 bases and J 5 bases, with 12 bases left between them. The CDR3 spells CASSPNRPNEKLFF. Here the CDR3 DNA reads TGTGCCAGCAGTCCTAACAGACCGAATGAAAAACTGTTTTTT.

The CDR3 nucleotides are TGTGCCAGTAGGACAGGGGGCGCGGAGACCCAGTACTTC. This gives the protein CASRTGGAETQYF. The J gene is TRBJ2-5, the V gene TRBV19; 10 bases are a match to TRBD1. Germline V gene lookup returns CDR1 LNHDA and CDR2 SQIVND (reference sequence). Trimming at V came to 6 bases and at J to 5 bases, leaving 3 bases not matched to a gene. CDR3 length: 13 residues.

The V call is TRBV18, the J call TRBJ1-1, with 7 bases matching TRBD1. Germline CDR1 KGHSH, CDR2 LQKENI. Germline trimming cut 2 bases from V and 3 bases from J; bases unmatched to any gene: 0. The CDR3 is made up of 13 amino acids. For the CDR3, the DNA is TGTGCCAGCTCACCAGGGACAGACACTGAAGCTTTCTTT. Translated: CASSPGTDTEAFF. Full variable domain (outside the CDR3, taken from reference TRBV18 and TRBJ1-1): NAGVMQNPRHLVRRRGQEARLRCSPMKGHSHVYWYRQLPEEGLKFMVYLQKENIIDESGMPKERFSAEFPKEGPSILRIQQVVRGDSAAYFCASSPGTDTEAFFGQGTRLTVV.

CDR3 amino acids: CASSTGGWSYEQYF. The CDR3 DNA sequence: TGTGCCAGTAGTACAGGGGGCTGGTCCTACGAGCAGTACTTC. The rearrangement joins TRBV19 to TRBJ2-7; 8 nucleotides line up with TRBD1. Trimming took 4 bases from V and 1 from J; bases not matched to a gene: 3. CDR1 and CDR2 from the germline V gene are LNHDA and SQIVND (reference sequence). The CDR3 loop spans 14 amino acids.

This chain joins TRBV18 and TRBJ2-1; a possible D gene is TRBD2 (6 bases). The germline V gene has CDR1 KGHSH and CDR2 LQKENI. Trimming took 3 bases from V and 7 from J, leaving 16 bases between them. The CDR3 totals 15 residues. The CDR3 DNA reads as TGTGCCAGCTCACCTATAGCGGCCCCAGGGAATGAGCAGTTCTTC. Encoded protein: CASSPIAAPGNEQFF.

The chain couples TRBV6-1 to TRBJ1-5, with 8 positions matching TRBD1. CDR1 MNHNS and CDR2 SASEGT come from the germline V gene. Germline trimming cut 7 bases from V and 3 bases from J; bases unmatched to any gene: 5. The CDR3 consists of 14 residues. CDR3 in amino acids: CASTGQGLNQPQHF. CDR3 DNA sequence: TGTGCCAGCACTGGACAGGGCCTCAATCAGCCCCAGCATTTT.

This sequence joins TRBV5-1 and TRBJ1-1, with a possible D match to TRBD1 (5 bases). Germline-derived CDR1 and CDR2 are SGHRS and YFSETQ. The V end lost 1 base, the J end lost 11 bases, and 21 bases lay between the germline ends. The CDR3 is made up of 15 amino acids. DNA for the CDR3: TGCGCCAGCAGCTTGACACCCACCTCTAGGGGTGTCGCTTTCTTT. It encodes CASSLTPTSRGVAFF.

V is TRBV7-9 and J is TRBJ2-5, with D tentatively TRBD2 (6 bases). This CDR3 contains 15 residues. Trimming removed 5 bases at V and 2 bases at J, with 15 bases between. Germline-derived CDR1 and CDR2 are SEHNR and FQNEAQ (reference sequence). CDR3 in DNA: TGTGCCAGCAGCGCAACCGGGACTTTACAAGAGACCCAGTACTTC. Its protein product is CASSATGTLQETQYF.

The chain is built from TRBV5-8 and TRBJ2-1; 7 bases are shared with TRBD2. Germline lookup yields CDR1 SGHTS and CDR2 YDEGEE. The ends lost 7 bases at V and 8 bases at J; junction bases unmatched: 12. The CDR3 runs 14 residues. The CDR3 spells CASASFGAGDEQFF. CDR3 nucleotides: TGTGCCAGCGCCTCGTTTGGGGCGGGAGATGAGCAGTTCTTC.

DNA for the CDR3: TGTGCCAGCAGGGCGAACTACGAGCAGTACTTC. The encoded protein is CASRANYEQYF. The chain links TRBV2 to TRBJ2-7; D gene unclear. CDR1 is SNHLY and CDR2 is FYNNEI in the germline V gene. The CDR3 consists of 11 residues. Trimming shortened V by 6 bases and J by 3 bases, and 6 bases separated the two germline ends.

This clone was seen a single time. The chain recombines TRBV5-1 with TRBJ2-5, with D possibly matching TRBD1 (6 bases). This CDR3 is 14 amino acids long. V lost 3 bases and J 5 bases, leaving 14 bases between the germline ends. Germline CDR1 SGHRS, CDR2 YFSETQ. This CDR3 reads CASSSSGDFETQYF. The DNA of the CDR3 is TGCGCCAGCAGCTCCTCAGGGGATTTCGAGACCCAGTACTTC.

As concerns this clone: This sample includes further DNA sequences coding for the same CDR3. The CDR3: CASRRDSYEQYF. The CDR3 DNA follows: TGCGCCAGCAGACGAGACAGCTACGAGCAGTACTTC. The chain couples TRBV5-1 to TRBJ2-7; a possible D gene is TRBD1 (5 bases). This CDR3 is built from 12 residues. V lost 5 bases to trimming and J lost 3 bases, with 9 bases between them. Germline V lookup: CDR1 SGHRS, CDR2 YFSETQ.